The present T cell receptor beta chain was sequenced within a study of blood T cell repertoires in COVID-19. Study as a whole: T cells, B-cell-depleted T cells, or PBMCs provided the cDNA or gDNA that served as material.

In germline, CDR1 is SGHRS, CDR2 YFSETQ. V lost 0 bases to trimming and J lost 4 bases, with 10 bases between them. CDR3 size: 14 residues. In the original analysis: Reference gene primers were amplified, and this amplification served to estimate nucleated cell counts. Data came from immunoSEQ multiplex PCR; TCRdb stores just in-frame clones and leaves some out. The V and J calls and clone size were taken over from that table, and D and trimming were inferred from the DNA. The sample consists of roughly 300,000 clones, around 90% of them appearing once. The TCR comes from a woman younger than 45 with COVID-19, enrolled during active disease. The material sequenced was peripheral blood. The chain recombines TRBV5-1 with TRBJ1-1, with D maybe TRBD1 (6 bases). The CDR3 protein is CASSLGGQFTEAFF. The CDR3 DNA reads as TGCGCCAGCAGCTTGGGGGGGCAGTTCACTGAAGCTTTCTTT.